This is a list of T cell receptor beta chains from one sample in a study of neurological immune-mediated disorders. TCRdb itself ran the 5' RACE reads through MiXCR, one entry per CDR3 protein. Altogether about 57,000 distinct CDR3 sequences are present, roughly 13% being singletons, with the ten largest covering around 11%. The specimen was PBMCs. These TCRs come from a woman aged 55-69 years with HTLV-1-associated myelopathy (HAM/TSP). Each CDR3 is given with its conserved first and last residue. A D gene is named only where the DNA matches it firmly. Not every row has a clone size; where given, it reads once, few, many or a size class.

J gene: TRBJ2-1; V gene: TRBV20-1; D gene: TRBD2; clone size: many; CDR3 DNA: TGCAGTGCTACAACTAGCGCTCTCTACAATGAGCAGTTCTTC; CDR3 protein: CSATTSALYNEQFF
J gene: TRBJ2-3; V gene: TRBV7-2; D gene: -; clone size: medium-sized; CDR3 DNA: TGTGCCAGCAGCTTAGGAAGGGATACGCAGTATTTT; CDR3 protein: CASSLGRDTQYF
J gene: TRBJ2-7; V gene: TRBV20-1; D gene: -; clone size: many; CDR3 DNA: TGCAGTGCTAGAGATCCGGACACCGGTCGGGGTCCCTACGAGCAGTACTTC; CDR3 protein: CSARDPDTGRGPYEQYF
J gene: TRBJ2-2; V gene: TRBV12-3/TRBV12-4; D gene: -; clone size: many; CDR3 DNA: TGTGCCAGCAGTTTCCAGGGAACCGGGGAGCTGTTTTTT; CDR3 protein: CASSFQGTGELFF
J gene: TRBJ1-2; V gene: TRBV27; D gene: -; clone size: many; CDR3 DNA: TGTGCCAGCAGTCCCTACAGGGAGGAGTATGGCTACACCTTC; CDR3 protein: CASSPYREEYGYTF
J gene: TRBJ2-7; V gene: TRBV14; D gene: -; clone size: -; CDR3 DNA: TGTGCCAGCAGCCATCCTAAGTCCCTCCACTACGAGCAGTACTTC; CDR3 protein: CASSHPKSLHYEQYF
J gene: TRBJ2-3; V gene: TRBV3-1; D gene: -; clone size: many; CDR3 DNA: TGTGCCAGCAGCCAATTGGGGGGCGGCACAGATGCGCAGTATTTT; CDR3 protein: CASSQLGGGTDAQYF
J gene: TRBJ2-1; V gene: TRBV28; D gene: TRBD1; clone size: medium-sized; CDR3 DNA: TGTGCCAGCAGTCCGGGACAGGGGGCTCTCAATGAGCAGTTCTTC; CDR3 protein: CASSPGQGALNEQFF
J gene: TRBJ2-5; V gene: TRBV20-1; D gene: -; clone size: many; CDR3 DNA: TGCAGTGCTAGATGGCTGGAGACCCAGTACTTC; CDR3 protein: CSARWLETQYF
J gene: TRBJ2-1; V gene: TRBV5-5; D gene: TRBD2; clone size: many; CDR3 DNA: TGTGCCAGCAGCAGCTACGGGAGGGCCAATGAGCAGTTCTTC; CDR3 protein: CASSSYGRANEQFF
J gene: TRBJ2-2; V gene: TRBV7-8; D gene: TRBD2; clone size: -; CDR3 DNA: TGTGTCAGCAGCGTCGGGACTAGCGGCTTCAACACCGGGGAGCTGTTTTTT; CDR3 protein: CVSSVGTSGFNTGELFF
J gene: TRBJ2-2; V gene: TRBV24-1; D gene: -; clone size: -; CDR3 DNA: TGTGCTACCAGTGATGGGGTAAAGGGAAGGAACACCGGGGAGCTGTTTTTT; CDR3 protein: CATSDGVKGRNTGELFF